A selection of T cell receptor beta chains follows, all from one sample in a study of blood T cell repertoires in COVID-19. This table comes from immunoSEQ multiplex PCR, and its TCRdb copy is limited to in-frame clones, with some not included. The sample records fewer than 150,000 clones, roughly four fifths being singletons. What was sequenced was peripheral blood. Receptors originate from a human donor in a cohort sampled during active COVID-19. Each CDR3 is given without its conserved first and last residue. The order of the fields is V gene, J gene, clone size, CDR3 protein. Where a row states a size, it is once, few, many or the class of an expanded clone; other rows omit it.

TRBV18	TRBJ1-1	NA	ASSTDMNTEAF
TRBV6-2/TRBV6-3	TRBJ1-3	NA	ASSPSGGSKRNTIY
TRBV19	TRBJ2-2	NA	ASSGRLAGELF
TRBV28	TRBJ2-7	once	ASSEKNGNEQY
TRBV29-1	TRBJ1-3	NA	SVDIWGDSGNTIY
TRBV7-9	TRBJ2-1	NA	ASREGTSGGLYNEQF
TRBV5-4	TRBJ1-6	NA	ASSLRQGGSSPLH
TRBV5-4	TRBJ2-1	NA	ASSLTLLAGGPNEQF
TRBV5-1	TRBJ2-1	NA	ASSQESTGPNEQF
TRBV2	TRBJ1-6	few	ASSLEQEASPLH
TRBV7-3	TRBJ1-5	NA	ASSLTGEVGQPQH
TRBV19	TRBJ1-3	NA	ASSHPSGGAEGNTIY
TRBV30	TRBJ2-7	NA	AWTGLAGEGEQY
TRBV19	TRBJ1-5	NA	ASSTQGSLSSQPQH
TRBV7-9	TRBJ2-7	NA	ATGEGHRYEQY
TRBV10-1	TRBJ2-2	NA	ASSESEASGTYLNTGELF
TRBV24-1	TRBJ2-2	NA	ATSGTSTGELF
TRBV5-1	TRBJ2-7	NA	ASRSDNSYEQY
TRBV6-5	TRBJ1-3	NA	ASSYSGRGNTIY
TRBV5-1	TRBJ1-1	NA	ASSHDRIGVTEAF
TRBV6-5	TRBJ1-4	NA	ASSYSFDTALF
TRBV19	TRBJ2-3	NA	ATRTAGVPSTDTQY
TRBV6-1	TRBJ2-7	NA	ATAVRNEQY
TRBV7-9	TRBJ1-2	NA	ASSNRDRGNYGYT
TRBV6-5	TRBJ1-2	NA	ASTRDTNYGYT
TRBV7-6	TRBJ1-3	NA	ASTDEGNTIY
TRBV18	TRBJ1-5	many	ASSPGGGINQPQH